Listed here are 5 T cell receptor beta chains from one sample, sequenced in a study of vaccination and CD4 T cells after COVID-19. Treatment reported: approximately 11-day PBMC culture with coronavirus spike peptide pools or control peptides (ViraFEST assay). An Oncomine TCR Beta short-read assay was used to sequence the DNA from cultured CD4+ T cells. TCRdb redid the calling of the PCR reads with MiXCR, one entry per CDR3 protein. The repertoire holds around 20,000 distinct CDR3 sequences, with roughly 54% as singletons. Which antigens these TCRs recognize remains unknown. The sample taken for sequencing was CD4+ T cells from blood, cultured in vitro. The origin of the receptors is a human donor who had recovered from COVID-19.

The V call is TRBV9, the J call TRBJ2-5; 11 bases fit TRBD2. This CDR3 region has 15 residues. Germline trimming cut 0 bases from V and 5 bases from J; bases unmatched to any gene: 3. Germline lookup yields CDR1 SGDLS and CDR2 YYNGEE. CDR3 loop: CASSVEASGGETQYF. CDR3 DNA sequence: TGTGCCAGCAGCGTAGAAGCTAGCGGGGGGGAGACCCAGTACTTC. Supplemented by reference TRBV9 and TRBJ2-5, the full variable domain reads DSGVTQTPKHLITATGQRVTLRCSPRSGDLSVYWYQQSLDQGLQFLIQYYNGEERAKGNILERFSAQQFPDLHSELNLSSLELGDSALYFCASSVEASGGETQYFGPGTRLLVL.

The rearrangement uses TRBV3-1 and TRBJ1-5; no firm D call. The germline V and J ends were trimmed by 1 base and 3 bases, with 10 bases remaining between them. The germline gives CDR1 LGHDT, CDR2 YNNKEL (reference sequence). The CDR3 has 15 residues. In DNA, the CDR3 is TGTGCCAGCAGCCAAGGTCAGGTCATCAATCAGCCCCAGCATTTT. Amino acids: CASSQGQVINQPQHF.

The CDR3 DNA follows: TGTGCCAGCAGCCTTGACACGATGAACACTGAAGCTTTCTTT. It translates to CASSLDTMNTEAFF. The rearrangement links TRBV11-1 to TRBJ1-1; D gene unclear. Trimming removed 5 bases at V and 0 bases at J, with 10 bases between. Germline V CDR1 and CDR2: SGHAT, FQDESV (reference sequence). The CDR3 runs 14 residues. Complete variable domain (other parts from reference TRBV11-1 and TRBJ1-1): EAEVAQSPRYKITEKSQAVAFWCDPISGHATLYWYRQILGQGPELLVQFQDESVVDDSQLPKDRFSAERLKGVDSTLKIQPAELGDSAMYLCASSLDTMNTEAFFGQGTRLTVV.

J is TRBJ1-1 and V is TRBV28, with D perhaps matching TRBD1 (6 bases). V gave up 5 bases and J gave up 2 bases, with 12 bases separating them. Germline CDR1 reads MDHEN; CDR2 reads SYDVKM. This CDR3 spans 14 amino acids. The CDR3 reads CASSPGTLNTEAFF. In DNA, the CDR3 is TGTGCCAGCAGTCCCGGGACACTTAACACTGAAGCTTTCTTT.

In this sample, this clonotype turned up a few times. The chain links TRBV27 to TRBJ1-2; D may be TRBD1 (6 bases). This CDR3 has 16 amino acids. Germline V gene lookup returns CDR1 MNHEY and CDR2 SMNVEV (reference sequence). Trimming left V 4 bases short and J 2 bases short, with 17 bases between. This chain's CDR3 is CASSSLQGVGNYGYTF. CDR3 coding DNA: TGTGCCAGCAGTTCCTTACAGGGAGTAGGAAACTATGGCTACACCTTC.